These 21 T cell receptor beta chains were sequenced from one sample in a study of shared clonotypes between healthy human individuals. Some clones are missing from TCRdb's copy, which holds only in-frame ones; the method was immunoSEQ multiplex PCR. This table holds about 730,000 clones, roughly two thirds found once. Sequences were obtained from memory CD4+ T cells sorted from blood. This sample's subset: CD45RA-negative fraction. These receptors were collected from a woman in her thirties in good health.

The gene calls are TRBV6-1 and TRBJ2-1; D not resolved. Looked up from germline, CDR1 is MNHNS and CDR2 is SASEGT. This CDR3 is 13 amino acids long. V was trimmed by 6 bases and J by 0 bases, leaving 6 bases between them. CDR3 amino acids: CASRHPSYNEQFF. CDR3 in DNA: TGTGCCAGCAGACACCCCTCCTACAATGAGCAGTTCTTC.

This clone is a singleton in its sample. J is TRBJ2-5 and V is TRBV6-1; D gene unclear. Per the germline V gene, CDR1 is MNHNS and CDR2 is SASEGT. Trimming removed 8 bases at V and 1 base at J, with 17 bases between. CDR3 length equals 15 residues. The CDR3 region has the DNA TGTGCCAGCCAAGAGCCGGGTCAGCTCCAAGAGACCCAGTACTTC. This sequence encodes CASQEPGQLQETQYF.

This chain uses TRBV5-6 with TRBJ1-2; unclear D gene. The CDR3 is 16 amino acids. Between the trimmed V and J ends, which lost 2 bases and 3 bases, there was a span of 17 bases. Germline CDR1 SGHDT, CDR2 YYEEEE. This CDR3 reads CASSFSGNKEDYGYTF. The CDR3 DNA follows: TGTGCCAGCAGCTTCTCGGGGAACAAGGAGGACTATGGCTACACCTTC.

A word on this clone: The same CDR3 is also encoded by other DNA sequences in this sample. V and J are TRBV11-2 and TRBJ2-3; 13 nucleotides align to TRBD2. The CDR3 is 16 amino acids. The V and J ends lost 6 bases and 2 bases, in that order; junction bases with no gene match: 5. CDR1 is SGHAT and CDR2 is FQNNGV in the germline V gene. The CDR3 DNA reads TGTGCCAGCAGTCTACTAGCGGGAGGGTTCACAGATACGCAGTATTTT. Protein sequence: CASSLLAGGFTDTQYF.

This chain links TRBV5-4 with TRBJ1-2; TRBD1 is a possible D gene (5 bases). The germline V and J ends were trimmed by 4 bases and 2 bases, with 15 bases remaining between them. The germline gives CDR1 SGHNT, CDR2 YYREEE (reference sequence). The CDR3 runs 15 residues. The CDR3 DNA is TGTGCCAGCAGCCCAGGGCACAGAACGAACTATGGCTACACCTTC. Protein sequence: CASSPGHRTNYGYTF.

The chain recombines TRBV7-3 with TRBJ2-1; D remains ambiguous. V was trimmed by 2 bases and J by 3 bases, leaving 11 bases between them. CDR3 size: 15 residues. Per the germline V gene, CDR1 is SGHTA and CDR2 is FQGTGA. CDR3 loop: CASSLEGSVYNEQFF. In DNA, the CDR3 is TGTGCCAGCAGCTTAGAAGGTTCGGTCTACAATGAGCAGTTCTTC.

This clone has only a few counts. This may be a read error: a much more frequent sequence differs by one nucleotide. This sample also contains other DNA sequences that code for the same CDR3. The chain couples TRBV5-1 to TRBJ2-1; 11 positions match TRBD2. Germline loops: CDR1 SGHRS, CDR2 YFSETQ. V shed 4 bases and J 6 bases; nucleotides not matched to a gene: 3. This CDR3 has 14 amino acids. In nucleotides, the CDR3 is TGCGCCAGCAGCCACGGGACTAGCGGCAATGAGCAGTTCTTC. The encoded protein is CASSHGTSGNEQFF.

V gene TRBV4-2 combines with J gene TRBJ2-7; 11 bases map to TRBD1. The CDR3 sequence is 14 residues long. Germline trimming cut 1 base from V and 6 bases from J; bases unmatched to any gene: 2. CDR1 is LGHNA, CDR2 YNFKEQ, per germline. The CDR3, as DNA: TGTGCCAGCAGCCAAGGGGACAGGGGGGGCGAGCAGTACTTC. Translated, it gives CASSQGDRGGEQYF.

This chain links TRBV10-3 with TRBJ1-4; 10 bases fit TRBD1. In germline, CDR1 is ENHRY, CDR2 SYGVKD. The V segment lost 10 bases and the J segment 8 bases; nucleotides outside the gene matches: 10. There are 14 residues in the CDR3. The CDR3 region has the DNA TGTGCCAGCCGACAGGGGGCCGGAGGAGAAAAACTGTTTTTT. Protein: CASRQGAGGEKLFF.

This rearrangement joins TRBV6-6 to TRBJ2-2, with D hard to call. Germline-derived CDR1 and CDR2 are MNHNY and SVGAGI (reference sequence). V dropped 6 bases and J dropped 0 bases, with 8 bases sitting between them. The CDR3 length is 14 residues. The CDR3 bases are TGTGCCAGCAGGGGCAGCCCGAACACCGGGGAGCTGTTTTTT. Protein product: CASRGSPNTGELFF.

The gene calls are TRBV2 and TRBJ2-5; 7 bases agree with TRBD1. Germline values: CDR1 SNHLY, CDR2 FYNNEI. V lost 5 bases to trimming and J lost 5 bases; unmatched junction nucleotides: 8. CDR3 length: 14 amino acids. The CDR3 is CASSIEGGGETQYF. The CDR3 nucleotides read TGTGCCAGCAGTATCGAAGGGGGCGGGGAGACCCAGTACTTC.

The genes are TRBV2 and TRBJ1-4; tentatively, D is TRBD1 (5 bases). The ends were cut back, 3 bases at V and 7 bases at J, with 12 bases in the middle. CDR3 size: 14 residues. The V gene's germline CDR1 is SNHLY and CDR2 FYNNEI. The chain's CDR3 is CASSDYRGGEKLFF. CDR3 nucleotides: TGTGCCAGCAGTGATTACCGGGGGGGTGAAAAACTGTTTTTT.

This sequence joins TRBV27 and TRBJ2-1, with D tentatively TRBD1 (5 bases). The germline V gene has CDR1 MNHEY and CDR2 SMNVEV (reference sequence). The CDR3 totals 15 residues. Trimming took off 2 bases at V and 0 bases at J, with 8 bases between the two ends. The DNA of the CDR3 is TGTGCCAGCAGTTTACAGGGTAGCTCCTACAATGAGCAGTTCTTC. Translated: CASSLQGSSYNEQFF.

Only a few counts were recorded for this clone. This sequence joins TRBV28 and TRBJ2-7; possible D gene TRBD2, 6 bases. The CDR3 extends over 13 amino acids. Trimming shortened V by 7 bases and J by 2 bases, and 12 bases separated the two germline ends. Germline loops: CDR1 MDHEN, CDR2 SYDVKM. Here the CDR3 DNA reads TGTGCCAGCATGCTAGCGCAACCCTACGAGCAGTACTTC. Encoded protein: CASMLAQPYEQYF. The entire variable domain, with the rest obtained from reference TRBV28 and TRBJ2-7, is as follows: DVKVTQSSRYLVKRTGEKVFLECVQDMDHENMFWYRQDPGLGLRLIYFSYDVKMKEKGDIPEGYSVSREKKERFSLILESASTNQTSMYLCASMLAQPYEQYFGPGTRLTVT.

This chain connects TRBV4-1 to TRBJ2-3; TRBD2 matches 11 bases. Germline lookup yields CDR1 MGHRA and CDR2 YSYEKL. V was pared by 2 bases and J by 5 bases, with 6 bases of the junction left unmatched. This CDR3 contains 16 residues. This CDR3 is CASSQQGSGRVDTQYF. The CDR3 bases are TGCGCCAGCAGCCAACAAGGTAGCGGGAGGGTAGATACGCAGTATTTT.

On this clone: At the DNA level, this CDR3 is encoded by other sequences in the same sample as well. This sequence joins TRBV18 and TRBJ2-1; D unclear. Germline assignment: CDR1 KGHSH and CDR2 LQKENI. The CDR3 has 13 amino acids. Trimming stripped 4 bases from V and 4 bases from J, with 8 bases between. The CDR3 spells CASSRDGYNEQFF. The DNA of the CDR3 is TGTGCCAGCTCACGCGACGGGTACAATGAGCAGTTCTTC.

The V call is TRBV7-9, the J call TRBJ2-5, with 8 bases fitting TRBD1. The CDR3 sequence is 13 residues long. The V gene's germline CDR1 is SEHNR and CDR2 FQNEAQ (reference sequence). V lost 5 bases and J lost 5; bases outside the gene matches: 4. The CDR3 region has the DNA TGTGCCAGCAGCCAGGGACAGGCGGAGACCCAGTACTTC. It yields the protein CASSQGQAETQYF. Based on the CDR3 plus reference TRBV7-9 and TRBJ2-5, the full variable domain is DTGVSQNPRHKITKRGQNVTFRCDPISEHNRLYWYRQTLGQGPEFLTYFQNEAQLEKSRLLSDRFSAERPKGSFSTLEIQRTEQGDSAMYLCASSQGQAETQYFGPGTRLLVL.

V and J are TRBV4-2 and TRBJ2-5; 7 bases match TRBD2. The CDR3 totals 16 residues. V was clipped by 0 bases and J by 1 base; unmatched bases: 5. Germline V lookup: CDR1 LGHNA, CDR2 YNFKEQ. The CDR3 sequence: CASSQDASGGQETQYF. CDR3 in DNA: TGTGCCAGCAGCCAAGACGCTAGCGGTGGCCAAGAGACCCAGTACTTC.

The chain couples TRBV27 to TRBJ2-2; D not certain. V was clipped by 5 bases and J by 11 bases, with 12 bases between them. The germline CDR1 and CDR2 sequences are MNHEY and SMNVEV (reference sequence). The CDR3 sequence is 12 residues long. The CDR3, as DNA: TGTGCCAGCAGTCGGCTGGCTGGAGAGCTGTTTTTT. It encodes CASSRLAGELFF.

This clone was seen at least ten times. In the same sample, other DNA sequences code for this CDR3. The chain carries TRBV14 and TRBJ1-1; maybe TRBD1 (6 bases). Trimming cost V 2 bases and J 1 base, with 8 bases left between them. CDR3 length: 14 amino acids. Germline V gene data show CDR1 as SGHDN and CDR2 as FVKESK. The CDR3 region has the DNA TGTGCCAGCAGCCAACTAGGGGGGAACACTGAAGCTTTCTTT. Its translation is CASSQLGGNTEAFF.

This chain uses TRBV7-3 with TRBJ2-5, with TRBD2 identical over 7 bases. The tail of the sequence fits TRBJ2-7 better, so the J call may be wrong. The CDR3 length is 13 residues. Looked up from germline, CDR1 is SGHTA and CDR2 is FQGTGA. The CDR3 DNA reads TGTGCCAGCAGATTCGCTGCGGGAGACGAGCAGTACTTC. Translating it yields CASRFAAGDEQYF.